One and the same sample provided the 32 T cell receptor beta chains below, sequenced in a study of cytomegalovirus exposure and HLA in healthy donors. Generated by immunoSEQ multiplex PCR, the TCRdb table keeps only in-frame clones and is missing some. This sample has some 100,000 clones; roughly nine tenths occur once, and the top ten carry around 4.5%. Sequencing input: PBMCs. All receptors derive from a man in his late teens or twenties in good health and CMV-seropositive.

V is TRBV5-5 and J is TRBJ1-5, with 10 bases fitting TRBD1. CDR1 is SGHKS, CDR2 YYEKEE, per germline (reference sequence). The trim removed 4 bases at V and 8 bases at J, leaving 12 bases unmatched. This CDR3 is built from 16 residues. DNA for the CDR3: TGTGCCAGCAGCCCAACGGGACAGGGGCGTTCGGAGCCCCAGCATTTT. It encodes CASSPTGQGRSEPQHF.

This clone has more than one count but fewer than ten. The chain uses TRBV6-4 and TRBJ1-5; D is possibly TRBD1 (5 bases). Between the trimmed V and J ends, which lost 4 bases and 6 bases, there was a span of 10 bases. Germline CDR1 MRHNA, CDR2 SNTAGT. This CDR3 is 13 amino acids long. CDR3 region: CASSAGGVQPQHF. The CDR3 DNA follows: TGTGCCAGCAGTGCCGGGGGGGTTCAGCCCCAGCATTTT.

CDR3 coding DNA: TGTGCCAGCACCCTGGACCGGGGGAACGTTTACAATGAGCAGTTCTTC. The encoded protein is CASTLDRGNVYNEQFF. This chain uses TRBV2 with TRBJ2-1; possible D gene TRBD2, 6 bases. CDR1 and CDR2 from the germline V gene are SNHLY and FYNNEI. Trimming left V 7 bases short and J 4 bases short, with 20 bases between. This CDR3 region has 16 residues.

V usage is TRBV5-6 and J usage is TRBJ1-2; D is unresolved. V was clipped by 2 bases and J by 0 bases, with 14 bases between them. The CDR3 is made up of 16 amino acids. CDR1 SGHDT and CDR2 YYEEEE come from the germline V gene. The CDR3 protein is CASSLGLSGTNYGYTF. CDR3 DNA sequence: TGTGCCAGCAGCTTAGGTCTCTCCGGGACTAACTATGGCTACACCTTC.

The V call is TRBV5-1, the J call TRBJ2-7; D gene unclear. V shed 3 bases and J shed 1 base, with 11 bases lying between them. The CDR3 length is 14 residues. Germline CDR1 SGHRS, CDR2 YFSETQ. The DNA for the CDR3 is TGCGCCAGCAGCTGGCAGGATCGGTCCTACGAGCAGTACTTC. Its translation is CASSWQDRSYEQYF.

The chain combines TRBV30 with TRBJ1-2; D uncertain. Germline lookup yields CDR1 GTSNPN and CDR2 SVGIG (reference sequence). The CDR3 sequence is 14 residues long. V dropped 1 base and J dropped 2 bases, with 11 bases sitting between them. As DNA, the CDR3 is TGTGCCTGGAGTGCTCCCCCTGGCAACTATGGCTACACCTTC. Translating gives CAWSAPPGNYGYTF. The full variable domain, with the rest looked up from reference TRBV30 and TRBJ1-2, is SQTIHQWPATLVQPVGSPLSLECTVEGTSNPNLYWYRQAAGRGLQLLFYSVGIGQISSEVPQNLSASRPQDRQFILSSKKLLLSDSGFYLCAWSAPPGNYGYTFGSGTRLTVV.

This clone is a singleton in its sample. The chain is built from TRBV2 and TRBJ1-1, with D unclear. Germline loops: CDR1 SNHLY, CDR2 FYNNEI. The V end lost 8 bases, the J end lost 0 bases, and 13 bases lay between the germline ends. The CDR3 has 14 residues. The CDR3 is CASYVARLNTEAFF. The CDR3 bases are TGTGCCAGCTATGTGGCCAGATTGAACACTGAAGCTTTCTTT.

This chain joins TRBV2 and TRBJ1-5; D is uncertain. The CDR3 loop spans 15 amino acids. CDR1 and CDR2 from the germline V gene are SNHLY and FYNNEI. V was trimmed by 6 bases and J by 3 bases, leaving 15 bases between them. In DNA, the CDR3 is TGTGCCAGCAGCCAAGGCGGACGGGACAATCAGCCCCAGCATTTT. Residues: CASSQGGRDNQPQHF. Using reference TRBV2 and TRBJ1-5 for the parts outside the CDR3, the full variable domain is EPEVTQTPSHQVTQMGQEVILRCVPISNHLYFYWYRQILGQKVEFLVSFYNNEISEKSEIFDDQFSVERPDGSNFTLKIRSTKLEDSAMYFCASSQGGRDNQPQHFGDGTRLSIL.

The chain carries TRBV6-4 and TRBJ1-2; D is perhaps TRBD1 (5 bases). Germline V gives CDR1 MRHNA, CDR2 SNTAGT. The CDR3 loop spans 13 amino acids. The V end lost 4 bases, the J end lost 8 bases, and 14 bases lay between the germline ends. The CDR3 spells CASSVGGSRGYTF. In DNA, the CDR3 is TGTGCCAGCAGTGTTGGGGGGAGTCGGGGCTACACCTTC.

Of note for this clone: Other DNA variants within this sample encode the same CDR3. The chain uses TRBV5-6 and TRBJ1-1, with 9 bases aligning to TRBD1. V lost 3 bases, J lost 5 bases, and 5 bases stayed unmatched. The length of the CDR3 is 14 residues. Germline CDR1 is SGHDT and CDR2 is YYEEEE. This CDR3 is CASSWGTGNTEAFF. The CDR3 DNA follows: TGTGCCAGCAGCTGGGGGACAGGGAATACTGAAGCTTTCTTT.

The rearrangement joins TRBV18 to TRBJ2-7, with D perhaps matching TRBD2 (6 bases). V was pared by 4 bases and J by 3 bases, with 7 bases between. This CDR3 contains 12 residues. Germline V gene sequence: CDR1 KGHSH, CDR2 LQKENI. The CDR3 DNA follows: TGTGCCAGCTCACGGGGGGACTACGAGCAGTACTTC. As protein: CASSRGDYEQYF.

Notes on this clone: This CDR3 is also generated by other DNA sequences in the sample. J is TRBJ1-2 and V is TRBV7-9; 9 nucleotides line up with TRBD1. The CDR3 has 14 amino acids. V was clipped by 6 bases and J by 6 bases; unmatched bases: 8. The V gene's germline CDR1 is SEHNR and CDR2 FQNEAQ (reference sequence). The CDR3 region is CASSLGGQGDGYTF. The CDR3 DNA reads TGTGCCAGCAGTTTGGGGGGACAGGGTGATGGCTACACCTTC.

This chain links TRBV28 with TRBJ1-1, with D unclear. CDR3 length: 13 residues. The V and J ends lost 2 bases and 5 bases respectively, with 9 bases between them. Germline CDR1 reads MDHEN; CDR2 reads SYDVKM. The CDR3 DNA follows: TGTGCCAGCAGTTTAAATGTCAGGACTGAAGCTTTCTTT. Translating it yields CASSLNVRTEAFF.

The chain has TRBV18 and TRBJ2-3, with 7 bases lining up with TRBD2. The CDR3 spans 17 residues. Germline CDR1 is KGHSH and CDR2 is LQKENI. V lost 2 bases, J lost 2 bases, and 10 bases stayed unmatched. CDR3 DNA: TGTGCCAGCTCACCAGCCCCCGGGGGGTCCCCCACAGATACGCAGTATTTT. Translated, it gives CASSPAPGGSPTDTQYF.

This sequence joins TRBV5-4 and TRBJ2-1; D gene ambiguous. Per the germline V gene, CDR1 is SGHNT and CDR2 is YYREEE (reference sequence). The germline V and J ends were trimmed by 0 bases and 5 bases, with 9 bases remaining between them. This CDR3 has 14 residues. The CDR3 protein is CASSLVGSDNEQFF. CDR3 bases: TGTGCCAGCAGCTTGGTTGGCAGTGACAATGAGCAGTTCTTC.

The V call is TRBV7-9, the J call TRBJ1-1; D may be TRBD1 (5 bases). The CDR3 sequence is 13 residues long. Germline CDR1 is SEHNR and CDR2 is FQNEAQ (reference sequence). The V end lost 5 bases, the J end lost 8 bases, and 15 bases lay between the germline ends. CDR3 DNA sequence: TGTGCCAGCAGCCCGGGACTGGATCGGGAAGCTTTCTTT. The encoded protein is CASSPGLDREAFF.

The CDR3 nucleotides are TGCAGCGTTCAGGGGTCCGCCTATGGCTACACCTTC. It yields the protein CSVQGSAYGYTF. The chain links TRBV29-1 to TRBJ1-2; a weak D match, TRBD1 (6 bases). The CDR3 has 12 residues. The germline V and J ends were trimmed by 5 bases and 4 bases, with 11 bases remaining between them. CDR1 and CDR2 (germline): SQVTM, ANQGSEA.

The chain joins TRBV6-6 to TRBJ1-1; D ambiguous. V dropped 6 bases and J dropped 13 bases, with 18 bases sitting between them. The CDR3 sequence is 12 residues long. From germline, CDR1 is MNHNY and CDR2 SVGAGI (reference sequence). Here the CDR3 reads CASSRTVESGFF. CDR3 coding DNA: TGTGCCAGCAGCCGAACTGTCGAGTCGGGTTTCTTT.

The CDR3 is CASSPRDRHNEKLFF. The CDR3 nucleotides are TGTGCCAGCAGCCCACGGGACAGGCATAATGAAAAACTGTTTTTT. V gene TRBV6-5 combines with J gene TRBJ1-4; TRBD1 matches at 8 bases. V shed 6 bases, J shed 4 bases, and the junction held 7 bases outside the gene matches. Germline lookup yields CDR1 MNHEY and CDR2 SVGAGI. The CDR3 spans 15 residues.

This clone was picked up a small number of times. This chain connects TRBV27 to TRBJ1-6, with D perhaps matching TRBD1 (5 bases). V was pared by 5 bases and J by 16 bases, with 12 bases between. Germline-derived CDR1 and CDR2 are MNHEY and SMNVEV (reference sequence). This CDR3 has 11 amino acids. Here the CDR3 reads CASSADRRLHF. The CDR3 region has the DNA TGTGCCAGCAGTGCAGACAGACGGCTCCACTTT.

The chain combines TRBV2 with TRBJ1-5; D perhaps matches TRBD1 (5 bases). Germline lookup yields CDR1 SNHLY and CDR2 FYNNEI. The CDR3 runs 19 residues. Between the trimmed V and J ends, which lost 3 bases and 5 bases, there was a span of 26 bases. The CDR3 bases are TGTGCCAGCAGTGATATTCCTCCCCCCCAGGGATTCGTGGATCAGCCCCAGCATTTT. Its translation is CASSDIPPPQGFVDQPQHF.

CDR3 sequence reads: CASKGTKRWYGYTF. The CDR3 bases are TGTGCCAGCAAAGGGACAAAGCGCTGGTATGGCTACACCTTC. The chain couples TRBV28 to TRBJ1-2; possibly TRBD1 for D (6 bases). Between the trimmed V and J ends, which lost 7 bases and 5 bases, there was a span of 17 bases. The germline V gene encodes CDR1 MDHEN and CDR2 SYDVKM. This CDR3 comprises 14 residues.

Here the CDR3 reads CASSLAQGTETQYF. The CDR3 region has the DNA TGTGCCAGCAGCTTAGCCCAGGGTACGGAGACCCAGTACTTC. The V and J genes are TRBV7-9 and TRBJ2-5, with D perhaps TRBD1 (5 bases). Germline CDR1 is SEHNR and CDR2 is FQNEAQ (reference sequence). Trimming shortened V by 0 bases and J by 5 bases, and 10 bases separated the two germline ends. The CDR3 length is 14 residues.

CDR3 amino acids: CASSAGDAIETQYF. The CDR3 nucleotides are TGTGCCAGCAGCGCGGGTGACGCTATAGAGACCCAGTACTTC. The chain recombines TRBV28 with TRBJ2-5; D is possibly TRBD2 (5 bases). The germline V gene encodes CDR1 MDHEN and CDR2 SYDVKM. CDR3 length equals 14 residues. V gave up 6 bases and J gave up 4 bases, with 15 bases separating them. The entire variable domain, with the rest obtained from reference TRBV28 and TRBJ2-5, is as follows: DVKVTQSSRYLVKRTGEKVFLECVQDMDHENMFWYRQDPGLGLRLIYFSYDVKMKEKGDIPEGYSVSREKKERFSLILESASTNQTSMYLCASSAGDAIETQYFGPGTRLLVL.

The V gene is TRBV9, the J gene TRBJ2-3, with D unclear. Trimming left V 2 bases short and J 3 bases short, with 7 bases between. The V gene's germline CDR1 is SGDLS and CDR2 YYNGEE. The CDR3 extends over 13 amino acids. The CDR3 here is CASSVDFTDTQYF. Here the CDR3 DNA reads TGTGCCAGCAGCGTCGACTTTACAGATACGCAGTATTTT.

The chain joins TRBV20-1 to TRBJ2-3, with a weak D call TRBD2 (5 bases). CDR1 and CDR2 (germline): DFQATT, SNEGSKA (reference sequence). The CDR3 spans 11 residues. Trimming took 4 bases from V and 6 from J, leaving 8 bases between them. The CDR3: CSAMRADTQYF. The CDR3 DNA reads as TGCAGTGCTATGAGGGCGGATACGCAGTATTTT.

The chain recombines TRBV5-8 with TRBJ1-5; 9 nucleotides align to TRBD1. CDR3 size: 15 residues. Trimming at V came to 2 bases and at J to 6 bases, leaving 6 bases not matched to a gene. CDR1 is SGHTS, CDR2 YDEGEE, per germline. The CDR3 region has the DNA TGTGCCAGCAGCTTAGGGACAGGGCAATTTCAGCCCCAGCATTTT. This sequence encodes CASSLGTGQFQPQHF.

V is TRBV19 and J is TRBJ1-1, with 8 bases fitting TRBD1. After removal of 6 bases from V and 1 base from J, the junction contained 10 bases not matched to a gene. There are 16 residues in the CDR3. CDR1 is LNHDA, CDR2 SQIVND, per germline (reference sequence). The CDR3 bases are TGTGCCAGTAGCTCGGGACAGGCTAAACAGAACACTGAAGCTTTCTTT. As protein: CASSSGQAKQNTEAFF.

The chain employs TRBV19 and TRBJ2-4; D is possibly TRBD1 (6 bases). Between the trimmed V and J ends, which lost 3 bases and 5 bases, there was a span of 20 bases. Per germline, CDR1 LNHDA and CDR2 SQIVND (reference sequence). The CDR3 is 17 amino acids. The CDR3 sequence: CASSIVARGQKQNIQYF. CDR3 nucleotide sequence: TGTGCCAGTAGTATCGTAGCTCGCGGACAGAAGCAAAACATTCAGTACTTC. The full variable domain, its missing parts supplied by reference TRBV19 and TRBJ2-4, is DGGITQSPKYLFRKEGQNVTLSCEQNLNHDAMYWYRQDPGQGLRLIYYSQIVNDFQKGDIAEGYSVSREKKESFPLTVTSAQKNPTAFYLCASSIVARGQKQNIQYFGAGTRLSVL.

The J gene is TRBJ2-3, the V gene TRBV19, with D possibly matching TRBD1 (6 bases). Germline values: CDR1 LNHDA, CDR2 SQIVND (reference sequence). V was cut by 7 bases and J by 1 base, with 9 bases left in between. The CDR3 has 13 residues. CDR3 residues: CASIEGGTDTQYF. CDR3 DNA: TGTGCCAGTATTGAGGGGGGCACAGATACGCAGTATTTT.

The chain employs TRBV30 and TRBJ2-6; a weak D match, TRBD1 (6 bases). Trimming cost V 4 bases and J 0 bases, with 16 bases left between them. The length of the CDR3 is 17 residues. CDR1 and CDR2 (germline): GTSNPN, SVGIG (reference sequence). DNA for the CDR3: TGTGCCTGGACCCGGACAGAGATTTACTCTGGGGCCAACGTCCTGACTTTC. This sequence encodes CAWTRTEIYSGANVLTF.

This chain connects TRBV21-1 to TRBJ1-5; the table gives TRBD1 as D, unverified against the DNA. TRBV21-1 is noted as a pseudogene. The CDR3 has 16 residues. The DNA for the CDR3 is TGTGCCAGCAGCAAAGGGCCGGGACAGGGGAATCAGCCCCAGCATTTT. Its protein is CASSKGPGQGNQPQHF.